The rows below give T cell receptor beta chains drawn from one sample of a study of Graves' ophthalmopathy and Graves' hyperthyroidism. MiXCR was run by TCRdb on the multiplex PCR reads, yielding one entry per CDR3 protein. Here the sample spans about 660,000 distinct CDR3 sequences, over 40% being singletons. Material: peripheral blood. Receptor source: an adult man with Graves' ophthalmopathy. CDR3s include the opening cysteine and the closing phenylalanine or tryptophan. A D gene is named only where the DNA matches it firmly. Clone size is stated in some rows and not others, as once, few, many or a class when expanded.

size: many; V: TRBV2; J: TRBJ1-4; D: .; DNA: TGTGCCAGCAGGGACAACAATGAAAAACTGTTTTTT; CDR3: CASRDNNEKLFF
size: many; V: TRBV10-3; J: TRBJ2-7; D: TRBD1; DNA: TGTGCCATCAGGGATAGGGACAGGGGGCGTAACGAGCAGTACTTC; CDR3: CAIRDRDRGRNEQYF
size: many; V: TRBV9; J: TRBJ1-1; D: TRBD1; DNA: TGTGCCAGCAGCGTCGGGACAGCCAACGGCGAAGCTTTCTTT; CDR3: CASSVGTANGEAFF
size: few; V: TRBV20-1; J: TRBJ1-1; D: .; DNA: TGCAGTGCTAGAGATTTAACAGGGCGGACTGAAGCTTTCTTT; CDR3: CSARDLTGRTEAFF
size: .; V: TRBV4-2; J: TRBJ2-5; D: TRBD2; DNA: TGTGCCAGCAGCCAAGCCCAGTCCGGGGTAGCGGGAGTGGCCCAGTACTTC; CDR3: CASSQAQSGVAGVAQYF
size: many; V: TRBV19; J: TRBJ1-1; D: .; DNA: TGTGCCAGTAGTACAGGACGGATGAACACTGAAGCTTTCTTT; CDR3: CASSTGRMNTEAFF
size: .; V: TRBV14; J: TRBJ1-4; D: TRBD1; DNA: TGTGCCAGCAGCCAACGGACGGGACAGAGATATAAACGCGAAAAACTGTTTTTT; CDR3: CASSQRTGQRYKREKLFF
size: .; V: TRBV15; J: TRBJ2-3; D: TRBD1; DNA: TGTGCCACCAGCAGAGTCGCACAGGGGTCAGATACGCAGTATTTT; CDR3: CATSRVAQGSDTQYF
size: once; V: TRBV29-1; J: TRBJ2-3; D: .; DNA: TGCAGCGCTGTTGGCCACATCACAGATACGCAGTATTTT; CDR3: CSAVGHITDTQYF
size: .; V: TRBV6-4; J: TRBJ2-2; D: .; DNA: TGTGCCAGCAGTGACGCAGTTAACACCGGGGAGCTGTTTTTT; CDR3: CASSDAVNTGELFF
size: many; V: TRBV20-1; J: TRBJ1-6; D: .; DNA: TGCAGTGCTAAGCCAGAGAATTCACCCCTCCACTTT; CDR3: CSAKPENSPLHF
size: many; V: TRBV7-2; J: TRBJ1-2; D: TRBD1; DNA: TGTGCCAGTAAAGGACAGGTGAACTATGGCTACACCTTC; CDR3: CASKGQVNYGYTF
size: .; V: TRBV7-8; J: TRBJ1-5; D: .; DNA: TGCGCCAGCAGCCAAGGACACGGGACGGGAAATCAGCCCCAGCATTTT; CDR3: CASSQGHGTGNQPQHF
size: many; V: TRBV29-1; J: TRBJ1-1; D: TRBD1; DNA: TGCAGCGTTCCATCAGGGGGCCGGAACACTGAAGCTTTCTTT; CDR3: CSVPSGGRNTEAFF
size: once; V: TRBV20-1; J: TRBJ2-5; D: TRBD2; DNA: TGCAGTACCCTCCCTAGCGGGGGGGCAAAAGAGACCCAGTACTTC; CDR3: CSTLPSGGAKETQYF
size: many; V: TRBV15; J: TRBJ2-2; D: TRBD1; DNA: TGTGCCACCAGCAAAGAACAGGGGGCCTGGACCGGGGAGCTGTTTTTT; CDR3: CATSKEQGAWTGELFF
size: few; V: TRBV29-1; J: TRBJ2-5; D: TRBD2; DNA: TGCAGCTCAGCGGGGGGAGAAGAGACCCAGTACTTC; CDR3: CSSAGGEETQYF
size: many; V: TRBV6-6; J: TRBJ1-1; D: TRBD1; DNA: TGTGCCAGCAGTTACTCCCCGGGACAGCTGAACACTGAAGCTTTCTTT; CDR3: CASSYSPGQLNTEAFF
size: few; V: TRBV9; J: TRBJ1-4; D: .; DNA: TGTGCCAGCAGCGTAGATGGGTTAGGGTTTGAGGAAAAACTGTTTTTT; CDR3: CASSVDGLGFEEKLFF
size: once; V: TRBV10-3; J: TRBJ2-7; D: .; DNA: TGTGCCATCAGTGCTACCGGGGGTAACTCCTACGAGCAGTACTTC; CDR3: CAISATGGNSYEQYF
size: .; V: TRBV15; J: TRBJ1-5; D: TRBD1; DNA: TGTGCCACCAGCAGAGGACAGGGGATGAGGGAGCCCCAGCATTTT; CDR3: CATSRGQGMREPQHF
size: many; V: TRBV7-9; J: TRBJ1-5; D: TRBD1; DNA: TGTGCCAGCAGCCAGGGGGCAAGCAATCAGCCCCAGCATTTT; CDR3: CASSQGASNQPQHF
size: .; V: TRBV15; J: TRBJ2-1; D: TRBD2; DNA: TGTGCCACCAGCACGTTACTAGCGGGAGGCTACAATGAGCAGTTCTTC; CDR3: CATSTLLAGGYNEQFF
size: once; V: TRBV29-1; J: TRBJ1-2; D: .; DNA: TGCAGCCCCGGAGGCTATGGCTACACCTTC; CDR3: CSPGGYGYTF
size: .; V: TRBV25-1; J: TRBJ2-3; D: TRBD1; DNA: TGTGCCAGCGAACGACAGGGTTCGCAGTATTTT; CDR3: CASERQGSQYF
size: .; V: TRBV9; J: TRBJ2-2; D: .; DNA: TGTGCCAGCAGCGTTTCCGTCGGGTCCACCGGGGAGCTGTTTTTT; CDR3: CASSVSVGSTGELFF
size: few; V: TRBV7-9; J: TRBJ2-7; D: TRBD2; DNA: TGTGCCAGCGGTTCGGGACTAGCGGGGGAGTACGAGCAGTACTTC; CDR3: CASGSGLAGEYEQYF
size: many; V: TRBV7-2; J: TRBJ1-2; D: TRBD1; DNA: TGTGCCAGCAGCTTCGCAGGGGGCGAAGGCTACACCTTC; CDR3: CASSFAGGEGYTF
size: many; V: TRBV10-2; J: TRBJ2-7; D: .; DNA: TGCGCCAGCAGTGTTTACGAACAGAGGTACGAGCAGTACTTC; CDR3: CASSVYEQRYEQYF
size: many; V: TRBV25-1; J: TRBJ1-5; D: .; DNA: TGTGCCAGCAGTGCAGGGACCCAATCGCCCCAGCATTTT; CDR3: CASSAGTQSPQHF
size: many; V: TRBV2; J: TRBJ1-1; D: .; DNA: TGTGCCAGCAGTGAGTCTAGGGACACTGAAGCTTTCTTT; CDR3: CASSESRDTEAFF
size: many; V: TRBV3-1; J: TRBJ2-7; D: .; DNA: TGTGCCAGCAGCCAAGACAGCGATAACTACGAGCAGTACTTC; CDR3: CASSQDSDNYEQYF
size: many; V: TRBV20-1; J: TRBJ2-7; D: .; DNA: TGCAGTGCTAAAGGGGGTGCCTACTACGAGCAGTACTTC; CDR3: CSAKGGAYYEQYF
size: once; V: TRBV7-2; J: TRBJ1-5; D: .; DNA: TGTGCCAGCAGCGAGTCTCAGGGGAGTGGAGAGACCCAGCATTTT; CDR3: CASSESQGSGETQHF
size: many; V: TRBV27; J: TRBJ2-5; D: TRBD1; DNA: TGTGCCAGCAGTGTACTGACAGGGGCCATGAAGACCCAGTACTTC; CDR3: CASSVLTGAMKTQYF
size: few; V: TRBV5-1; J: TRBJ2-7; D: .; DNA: TGCGCCAGCAGCTTGAATTACGGGACAACATCCTACGAGCAGTACTTC; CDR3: CASSLNYGTTSYEQYF
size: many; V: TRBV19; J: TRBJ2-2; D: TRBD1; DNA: TGTGCCAGTACGACAGGGGGGAGCACCGGGGAGCTGTTTTTT; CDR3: CASTTGGSTGELFF
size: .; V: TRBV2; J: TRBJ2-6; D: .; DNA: TGTGCCAGCAGTGCCGAGGGGGCCAACGTCCTGACTTTC; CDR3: CASSAEGANVLTF
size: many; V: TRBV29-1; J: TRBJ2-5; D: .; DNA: TGCAGCGTTCCCCGAGGGGTACTATGGCAGGAGACCCAGTACTTC; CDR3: CSVPRGVLWQETQYF
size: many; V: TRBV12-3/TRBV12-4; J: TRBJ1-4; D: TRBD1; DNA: TGTGCCAGCAGAGGAACGGACAGGGGCGATGAAAAACTGTTTTTT; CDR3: CASRGTDRGDEKLFF
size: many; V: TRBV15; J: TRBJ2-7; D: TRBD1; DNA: TGTGCCACCAGGACAGGGGTGTCCTACGAGCAGTACTTC; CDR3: CATRTGVSYEQYF
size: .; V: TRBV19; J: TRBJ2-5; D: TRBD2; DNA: TGTGCCAGTAGCCGGGGGGGAGGGCCTAGAGATCAGCCCCAGTACTTC; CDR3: CASSRGGGPRDQPQYF
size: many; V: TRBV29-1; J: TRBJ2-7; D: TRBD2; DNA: TGCAGCGTTGAATCGGGGGGGCAGGGCGACGAGCAGTACTTC; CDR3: CSVESGGQGDEQYF
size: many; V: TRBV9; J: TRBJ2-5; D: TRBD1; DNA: TGTGCCAGCAGCGTAGCGGGACAGGGTTCGGAGACCCAGTACTTC; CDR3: CASSVAGQGSETQYF
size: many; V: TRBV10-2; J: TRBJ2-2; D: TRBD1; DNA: TGCGCCAGCACCGGGCAGGGGGCCACCGGGGAGCTGTTTTTT; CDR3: CASTGQGATGELFF
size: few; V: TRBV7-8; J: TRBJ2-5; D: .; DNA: TGTGCCAGCAGCTCAGACTTTAGCGCGGCGAACCAAGAGACCCAGTACTTC; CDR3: CASSSDFSAANQETQYF
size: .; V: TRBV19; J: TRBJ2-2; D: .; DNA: TGTGCCAGTAGTATCGGACTAAGCTACACCGGGGAGCTGTTTTTT; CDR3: CASSIGLSYTGELFF
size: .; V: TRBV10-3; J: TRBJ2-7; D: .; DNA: TGTGCCATCAGTGAGGGACAACACTACGAGCAGTACTTC; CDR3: CAISEGQHYEQYF
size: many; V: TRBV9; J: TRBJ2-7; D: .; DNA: TGTGCCAGCAGCGTAGATGGGACTGGTTGGTACGAGCAGTACTTC; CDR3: CASSVDGTGWYEQYF
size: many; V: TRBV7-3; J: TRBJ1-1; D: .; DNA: TGTGCCAGCAGCTTAACGGGCAGGAACACTGAAGCTTTCTTT; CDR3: CASSLTGRNTEAFF
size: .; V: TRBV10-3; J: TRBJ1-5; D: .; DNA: TGTGCCGGCAGTGAAGGGCAAGACAGTCAGCCCCAGCATTTT; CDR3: CAGSEGQDSQPQHF
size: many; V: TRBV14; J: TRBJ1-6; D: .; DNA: TGTGCCAGCAGCCAAGATAAAGGGGCAGGATTCTATAATTCACCCCTCCACTTT; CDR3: CASSQDKGAGFYNSPLHF
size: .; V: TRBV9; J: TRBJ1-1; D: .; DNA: TGTGCCAGCGAGGGGAACGACACTGAAGCTTTCTTT; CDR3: CASEGNDTEAFF
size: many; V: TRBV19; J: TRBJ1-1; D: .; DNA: TGTGCCAGTAGTATCGTGGTCAGTATTAACACTGAAGCTTTCTTT; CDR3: CASSIVVSINTEAFF
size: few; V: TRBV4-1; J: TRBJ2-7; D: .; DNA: TGCGCCAGCAGCCAAGCCATCAGGGAGGGGGACGAGCAGTACTTC; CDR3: CASSQAIREGDEQYF
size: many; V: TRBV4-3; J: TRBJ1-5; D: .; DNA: TGCGCCAGCAGCCAAGATCGAGGTCAGCCCCAGCATTTT; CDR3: CASSQDRGQPQHF
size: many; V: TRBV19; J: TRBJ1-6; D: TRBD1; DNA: TGTGCCAGTAGTCCAAGGACAGGGGGCGAATCACCCCTCCACTTT; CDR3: CASSPRTGGESPLHF
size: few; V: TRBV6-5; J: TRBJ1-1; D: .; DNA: TGTGCCAGCAGTTACCAGGGTCCGAACACTGAAGCTTTCTTT; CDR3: CASSYQGPNTEAFF
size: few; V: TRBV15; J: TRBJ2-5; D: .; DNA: TGTGCCACCAGCAGACCCCAGGGCAGGCAAGAGACCCAGTACTTC; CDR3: CATSRPQGRQETQYF
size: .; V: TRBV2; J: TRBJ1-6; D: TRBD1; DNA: TGTGCCAGCAGTACCCAGGGAACTACCGGGGAGGGACAGGGAACTTCACCCCTCCACTTT; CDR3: CASSTQGTTGEGQGTSPLHF